The 30 T cell receptor beta chains below all came from one sample that was sequenced in a study of beta chain features in type 1 diabetes. Every bit of the isolated RNA underwent reverse transcription, so sequencing read expressed TCRB transcripts. Sequencing was performed with immunoSEQ multiplex PCR; in TCRdb, only in-frame clones are kept and a portion is missing. The sample includes nearly 250,000 clones, 13% to 15% seen only once; the top ten take around 0.025%. Sequencing used naive CD4+ T cells from blood. The receptors were sampled from a woman in her thirties or forties in good health.

This clone appeared a few times. This rearrangement joins TRBV9 to TRBJ2-5; 10 nucleotides line up with TRBD2. V was clipped by 0 bases and J by 6 bases; unmatched bases: 8. The germline V gene has CDR1 SGDLS and CDR2 YYNGEE. CDR3 length equals 16 residues. CDR3 sequence reads: CASSVGVAGGPQTQYF. The CDR3 coding sequence is TGTGCCAGCAGCGTAGGTGTAGCGGGGGGCCCCCAGACCCAGTACTTC.

Worth noting for this clone: Its ends do not fully match the called genes, so a read error is possible. The chain combines TRBV20-1 with TRBJ2-7; D remains ambiguous. This CDR3 is 8 amino acids long. The germline V gene has CDR1 DFQATT and CDR2 SNEGSKA (reference sequence). In nucleotides, the CDR3 is TGCAGTGCTAGAGAGCGGTACTTC. It yields the protein CSARERYF.

This clone was found a few times. This chain connects TRBV5-4 to TRBJ1-6; 9 bases agree with TRBD1. Trimming cost V 1 base and J 7 bases; bases outside gene matches: 6. The CDR3 is made up of 16 amino acids. Germline V gene lookup returns CDR1 SGHNT and CDR2 YYREEE (reference sequence). CDR3 sequence reads: CASSLSRGTGNSPLHF. CDR3 nucleotides: TGTGCCAGCAGCTTGAGTCGCGGGACAGGGAATTCACCCCTCCACTTT.

CDR3 loop: CASSLAGDTEAFF. The CDR3 DNA follows: TGTGCCAGCAGCTTAGCCGGGGACACTGAAGCTTTCTTT. This chain connects TRBV7-2 to TRBJ1-1; D gene uncertain. This CDR3 has 13 residues. V lost 0 bases to trimming and J lost 3 bases, with 5 bases between them. CDR1 and CDR2 from the germline V gene are SGHTA and FQGNSA.

This chain connects TRBV5-8 to TRBJ2-7, with 8 bases lining up with TRBD2. After removal of 4 bases from V and 5 bases from J, the junction contained 8 bases not matched to a gene. Germline CDR1 reads SGHTS; CDR2 reads YDEGEE. The CDR3 spans 14 residues. As DNA, the CDR3 is TGTGCCAGCAGCGATGGACTAGCCTTGAACGAGCAGTACTTC. It codes for CASSDGLALNEQYF.

This clone was recorded a few times. The chain joins TRBV6-5 to TRBJ2-4, with D possibly matching TRBD2 (5 bases). The CDR3 covers 12 residues. The V end lost 5 bases, the J end lost 9 bases, and 11 bases lay between the germline ends. The germline V gene has CDR1 MNHEY and CDR2 SVGAGI. The CDR3 sequence is CASSPPGSIQYF. The CDR3 DNA sequence: TGTGCCAGCAGTCCTCCGGGGAGCATTCAGTACTTC.

V and J are TRBV9 and TRBJ1-1; tentatively, D is TRBD1 (5 bases). V was shortened by 4 bases and J by 5 bases, with 18 bases between the two germline ends. Germline V gene sequence: CDR1 SGDLS, CDR2 YYNGEE. The CDR3 runs to 15 residues. This CDR3 reads CASSLTGTAGTEAFF. The CDR3 DNA reads TGTGCCAGCAGCCTCACCGGGACTGCTGGGACTGAAGCTTTCTTT.

The table lists this clone with a few counts. The CDR3 sequence: CASSDLGSTEAFF. The CDR3 region has the DNA TGTGCCAGCTCCGACCTGGGGAGCACTGAAGCTTTCTTT. The chain carries TRBV18 and TRBJ1-1, with unresolved D. Germline V gives CDR1 KGHSH, CDR2 LQKENI. The CDR3 consists of 13 residues. The V and J ends lost 6 bases and 4 bases respectively, with 12 bases between them.

The rearrangement uses TRBV4-1 and TRBJ1-2; D remains ambiguous. Trimming pared 0 bases from V and 3 bases from J, leaving 14 bases between. The CDR3 is 16 amino acids. Germline CDR1 MGHRA, CDR2 YSYEKL. As DNA, the CDR3 is TGCGCCAGCAGCCAAGAGGTCGGGGAAGCACACTATGGCTACACCTTC. This sequence encodes CASSQEVGEAHYGYTF.

The genes are TRBV21-1 and TRBJ1-1; TRBD1 was called by the table and not checked on the DNA. TRBV21-1 is described as a pseudogene. This CDR3 has 15 residues. The DNA of the CDR3 is TGTGCCAGCAGCAAAGAGTGCAGGGTGAACACTGAAGCTTTCTTT. Translated: CASSKECRVNTEAFF.

V usage is TRBV27 and J usage is TRBJ1-1, with D possibly matching TRBD1 (6 bases). Between the trimmed V and J ends, which lost 6 bases and 1 base, there was a span of 12 bases. The germline V gene encodes CDR1 MNHEY and CDR2 SMNVEV (reference sequence). This CDR3 has 14 residues. The CDR3 reads CASSPNRENTEAFF. CDR3 in DNA: TGTGCCAGCAGCCCAAACAGGGAGAACACTGAAGCTTTCTTT.

This clone has more than one count but fewer than ten. The chain links TRBV25-1 to TRBJ2-2; D is unclear. Germline V CDR1 and CDR2: MGHDK, SYGVNS. Trimming shortened V by 6 bases and J by 6 bases, and 11 bases separated the two germline ends. This CDR3 has 13 amino acids. CDR3 sequence: CASSPNIPGELFF. The CDR3 nucleotides are TGTGCCAGCAGCCCCAACATACCCGGGGAGCTGTTTTTT.

In DNA form, the CDR3 reads TGTGCCAGCAGCTTAGGGGCAGCTTCCTATGGCTACACCTTC. This gives the protein CASSLGAASYGYTF. The rearrangement joins TRBV7-9 to TRBJ1-2; no clear D gene. Germline assignment: CDR1 SEHNR and CDR2 FQNEAQ (reference sequence). The CDR3 totals 14 residues. Between the trimmed V and J ends, which lost 1 base and 4 bases, there was a span of 10 bases.

There are a few counts of this clone. This chain joins TRBV2 and TRBJ1-6, with D hard to call. Germline CDR1 and CDR2: SNHLY and FYNNEI. This CDR3 comprises 14 residues. Trimming left V 6 bases short and J 2 bases short, with 8 bases between. The CDR3 DNA follows: TGTGCCAGCAGAACCGGGACCTATAATTCACCCCTCCACTTT. It is translated as CASRTGTYNSPLHF.

The V call is TRBV7-2, the J call TRBJ2-7; possibly TRBD2 for D (7 bases). Trimming shortened V by 0 bases and J by 2 bases, and 8 bases separated the two germline ends. The CDR3 contains 14 residues. CDR1 SGHTA and CDR2 FQGNSA come from the germline V gene. The CDR3, as DNA: TGTGCCAGCAGCTTAGCGGGGGGGCCCTACGAGCAGTACTTC. Amino acid sequence: CASSLAGGPYEQYF.

This CDR3 is CASSPITGANTGELFF. For the CDR3, the DNA is TGTGCCAGCTCACCAATCACTGGGGCTAACACCGGGGAGCTGTTTTTT. J is TRBJ2-2 and V is TRBV18; D may be TRBD1 (5 bases). Looked up from germline, CDR1 is KGHSH and CDR2 is LQKENI. This CDR3 is 16 amino acids long. Between the trimmed V and J ends, which lost 2 bases and 2 bases, there was a span of 12 bases.

A few counts support this clone. In nucleotides, the CDR3 is TGCGCCAGCAGTATAGGATCCGGGACAGCAATTGAAAAACTGTTTTTT. It codes for CASSIGSGTAIEKLFF. The chain joins TRBV5-1 to TRBJ1-4; 7 bases align to TRBD1. This CDR3 region has 16 residues. CDR1 SGHRS and CDR2 YFSETQ come from the germline V gene. V was clipped by 5 bases and J by 7 bases; unmatched bases: 14.

For this clone: Other DNA sequences in this specimen translate into the identical CDR3. This rearrangement joins TRBV7-2 to TRBJ2-3; 10 bases align to TRBD2. The junction had 6 bases not matched to a gene; V was cut back by 2 bases and J by 4 bases. The germline V gene encodes CDR1 SGHTA and CDR2 FQGNSA. The CDR3 has 16 amino acids. CDR3 nucleotides: TGTGCCAGCAGCTTACGGTTAGCGGGGGGAGCAGATACGCAGTATTTT. Amino acids: CASSLRLAGGADTQYF.

This chain links TRBV25-1 with TRBJ1-2; 10 nucleotides match TRBD1. The germline gives CDR1 MGHDK, CDR2 SYGVNS. The CDR3 extends over 13 amino acids. J lost 5 bases, V lost 8 bases, and 5 bases had no gene match. The CDR3 DNA reads as TGTGCCAGCGCGTCGGGACAGGGGTATGGCTACACCTTC. This gives the protein CASASGQGYGYTF.

The chain is built from TRBV6-6 and TRBJ2-3, with 10 bases fitting TRBD2. Unmatched junction bases numbered 0, after V lost 2 bases and J lost 1 base. Looked up from germline, CDR1 is MNHNY and CDR2 is SVGAGI (reference sequence). CDR3 size: 15 residues. CDR3 protein: CASSYGLAGTDTQYF. The CDR3 bases are TGTGCCAGCAGTTACGGACTAGCGGGCACAGATACGCAGTATTTT.

This clone has just a few counts. The genes are TRBV5-1 and TRBJ2-3; 9 nucleotides agree with TRBD2. Germline CDR1 reads SGHRS; CDR2 reads YFSETQ. This CDR3 contains 14 residues. The V segment lost 6 bases and the J segment 5 bases; nucleotides outside the gene matches: 7. The CDR3 spells CASKRGGDEDTQYF. The CDR3 DNA is TGCGCCAGCAAACGCGGGGGGGATGAAGATACGCAGTATTTT.

This clone was seen a handful of times. This chain links TRBV18 with TRBJ1-1; TRBD1 matches 12 bases. V shed 10 bases, J shed 1 base, and the junction held 1 base outside the gene matches. This CDR3 contains 13 residues. Germline values: CDR1 KGHSH, CDR2 LQKENI. The CDR3 protein is CATGQGANTEAFF. DNA for the CDR3: TGTGCCACGGGACAGGGGGCGAACACTGAAGCTTTCTTT. Full variable domain (outside the CDR3, taken from reference TRBV18 and TRBJ1-1): NAGVMQNPRHLVRRRGQEARLRCSPMKGHSHVYWYRQLPEEGLKFMVYLQKENIIDESGMPKERFSAEFPKEGPSILRIQQVVRGDSAAYFCATGQGANTEAFFGQGTRLTVV.

CDR3 in DNA: TGTGCCAGTAGTATACTAGCGGGGGGTTCCGGGGAGCTGTTTTTT. The encoded protein is CASSILAGGSGELFF. This chain joins TRBV19 and TRBJ2-2; 11 bases fit TRBD2. CDR1 and CDR2 (germline): LNHDA, SQIVND (reference sequence). V dropped 2 bases and J dropped 6; count of bases not matched to a gene: 2. The CDR3 consists of 15 residues.

This clone was detected only a few times. V gene TRBV6-5 combines with J gene TRBJ2-5; TRBD1 matches at 7 bases. Germline lookup yields CDR1 MNHEY and CDR2 SVGAGI. The CDR3 has 15 amino acids. Losses at the gene ends were 7 bases for V and 5 bases for J; bases not matched to a gene: 13. The CDR3 is CASKGEGAGWETQYF. The CDR3 DNA sequence: TGTGCCAGCAAGGGAGAGGGGGCAGGGTGGGAGACCCAGTACTTC.

This clone was detected a few times. J is TRBJ2-3 and V is TRBV4-2; perhaps TRBD2 as D (7 bases). V gave up 0 bases and J gave up 2 bases, with 15 bases separating them. The CDR3 loop spans 17 amino acids. Germline-derived CDR1 and CDR2 are LGHNA and YNFKEQ. CDR3 loop: CASSQDGRGAFTDTQYF. As DNA, the CDR3 is TGTGCCAGCAGCCAAGACGGCCGGGGGGCCTTCACAGATACGCAGTATTTT.

This clone turned up a few times. The chain carries TRBV5-1 and TRBJ2-3; 11 nucleotides line up with TRBD2. This CDR3 is 16 amino acids long. V shed 7 bases and J 2 bases; nucleotides not matched to a gene: 9. The germline V gene has CDR1 SGHRS and CDR2 YFSETQ. This CDR3 is CASRSSGGSLTDTQYF. The CDR3 DNA follows: TGCGCCAGCCGGTCTAGCGGGGGGAGCCTCACAGATACGCAGTATTTT. Variable domain in full (rest from reference TRBV5-1 and TRBJ2-3): KAGVTQTPRYLIKTRGQQVTLSCSPISGHRSVSWYQQTPGQGLQFLFEYFSETQRNKGNFPGRFSGRQFSNSRSEMNVSTLELGDSALYLCASRSSGGSLTDTQYFGPGTRLTVL.

This clone was observed a few times. The V and J genes are TRBV19 and TRBJ1-5; D is uncertain. Between the trimmed V and J ends, which lost 6 bases and 0 bases, there was a span of 12 bases. The CDR3 length is 15 residues. Germline V CDR1 and CDR2: LNHDA, SQIVND (reference sequence). CDR3 sequence reads: CASREGRYSNQPQHF. The CDR3 nucleotides are TGTGCCAGTAGGGAGGGTCGATATAGCAATCAGCCCCAGCATTTT.

This clone was detected a few times. The chain joins TRBV5-5 to TRBJ2-6, with 7 bases that match TRBD1. Trimming at V came to 4 bases and at J to 1 base, leaving 14 bases not matched to a gene. The CDR3 covers 19 residues. Per germline, CDR1 SGHKS and CDR2 YYEKEE (reference sequence). The CDR3 protein is CASSPRPGQYRSGANVLTF. The CDR3 nucleotides read TGTGCCAGCAGCCCCAGGCCGGGACAGTATAGATCTGGGGCCAACGTCCTGACTTTC.

There are a few counts of this clone. J is TRBJ2-7 and V is TRBV5-1, with 8 bases fitting TRBD1. After removal of 4 bases from V and 2 bases from J, the junction contained 5 bases not matched to a gene. The CDR3 has 14 residues. CDR1 and CDR2 from the germline V gene are SGHRS and YFSETQ. The CDR3 nucleotides are TGCGCCAGCAGCCGTGGACAGGGCGCCTACGAGCAGTACTTC. Residues: CASSRGQGAYEQYF.

This clone was recorded many times. V usage is TRBV7-2 and J usage is TRBJ2-3; no reliable D call. The germline V gene has CDR1 SGHTA and CDR2 FQGNSA. The germline V and J ends were trimmed by 0 bases and 0 bases, with 4 bases remaining between them. The CDR3 runs 14 residues. DNA for the CDR3: TGTGCCAGCAGCTTAGCTACTAGCACAGATACGCAGTATTTT. Translated: CASSLATSTDTQYF.